Below, 29 T cell receptor beta chains from the same sample are listed, as sequenced in a study of T cells in Graves' hyperthyroidism and ophthalmopathy. There were TCR beta CDR3 regions amplified from RNA transcripts. Primed by the HTBI set, a first-round RT-PCR was run on the TCR CDR3. TCRdb recomputed calls from the multiplex PCR reads with MiXCR, one row per CDR3 protein. The data hold more than 300,000 distinct CDR3 sequences, with roughly a sixth observed a single time. The sequencing sample was made of blood. Receptor source: a woman in her 30s with Graves' hyperthyroidism that later progressed to Graves' ophthalmopathy.

This clonotype was detected ten times or more. This chain links TRBV27 with TRBJ2-5; no firm D call. The CDR3 consists of 13 residues. CDR1 and CDR2 (germline): MNHEY, SMNVEV (reference sequence). Trimming removed 2 bases from V and 5 bases from J, with 9 bases in between. The CDR3 sequence is CASSLNAAETQYF. The CDR3 coding sequence is TGTGCCAGCAGTTTAAACGCGGCGGAGACCCAGTACTTC.

This clonotype was recorded at least ten times. This chain uses TRBV2 with TRBJ2-1; a possible D gene is TRBD2 (5 bases). Trimming took off 2 bases at V and 6 bases at J, with 11 bases between the two ends. Germline CDR1 reads SNHLY; CDR2 reads FYNNEI. This CDR3 comprises 14 residues. The CDR3 DNA follows: TGTGCCAGCAGTGAATATCTAGCCCTCAATGAGCAGTTCTTC. Translated, it gives CASSEYLALNEQFF. The full variable domain, in which reference TRBV2 and TRBJ2-1 provide the parts outside the CDR3, is EPEVTQTPSHQVTQMGQEVILRCVPISNHLYFYWYRQILGQKVEFLVSFYNNEISEKSEIFDDQFSVERPDGSNFTLKIRSTKLEDSAMYFCASSEYLALNEQFFGPGTRLTVL.

This clonotype has a count of ten or more. J is TRBJ1-4 and V is TRBV5-1; no clear D. V was pared by 0 bases and J by 4 bases, with 10 bases between. CDR1 is SGHRS, CDR2 YFSETQ, per germline. This CDR3 is 15 amino acids long. CDR3: CASSLGKVLNEKLFF. DNA for the CDR3: TGCGCCAGCAGCTTGGGAAAGGTCCTTAATGAAAAACTGTTTTTT.

The V gene is TRBV7-8, the J gene TRBJ1-2; D not resolved. The CDR3 sequence is 14 residues long. Germline loops: CDR1 SGHVS, CDR2 FQNEAQ. Between the trimmed V and J ends, which lost 2 bases and 4 bases, there was a span of 11 bases. The CDR3, as DNA: TGTGCCAGCAGCTTAACACCGGGCGGCTATGGCTACACCTTC. Amino acids: CASSLTPGGYGYTF.

This clonotype came up many times. The chain has TRBV18 and TRBJ1-1, with D hard to call. V gave up 6 bases and J gave up 4 bases, with 18 bases separating them. Looked up from germline, CDR1 is KGHSH and CDR2 is LQKENI. CDR3 length equals 15 residues. The CDR3 DNA sequence: TGTGCCAGCTCTCCGGACCTCCTGGTTGGCACTGAAGCTTTCTTT. Protein: CASSPDLLVGTEAFF.

This clonotype appeared many times. The CDR3 here is CASSLAERGVNEQFF. The CDR3, as DNA: TGCGCCAGCAGCTTGGCCGAGCGGGGGGTAAATGAGCAGTTCTTC. The rearrangement uses TRBV5-1 and TRBJ2-1, with 9 bases lining up with TRBD2. Unmatched junction bases numbered 5, after V lost 0 bases and J lost 7 bases. There are 15 residues in the CDR3. Germline V gene lookup returns CDR1 SGHRS and CDR2 YFSETQ.

This sequence joins TRBV15 and TRBJ2-7, with D maybe TRBD1 (6 bases). CDR1 and CDR2 from the germline V gene are LNHNV and YYDKDF (reference sequence). The CDR3 has 14 amino acids. V was clipped by 2 bases and J by 3 bases, with 11 bases between them. CDR3 loop: CATSRYMDSYEQYF. CDR3 DNA sequence: TGTGCCACCAGCAGATATATGGACAGCTACGAGCAGTACTTC.

This clonotype showed up just a few times. The chain carries TRBV29-1 and TRBJ2-7; a possible D gene is TRBD1 (5 bases). The ends were cut back, 2 bases at V and 4 bases at J, with 15 bases in the middle. The CDR3 sequence is 14 residues long. CDR1 is SQVTM, CDR2 ANQGSEA, per germline. The CDR3 protein is CSVESPGNGYEQYF. The CDR3 bases are TGCAGCGTTGAATCGCCAGGGAATGGGTACGAGCAGTACTTC.

This clonotype was seen ten or more times. This chain connects TRBV24-1 to TRBJ2-1; D is possibly TRBD2 (6 bases). From germline, CDR1 is KGHDR and CDR2 SFDVKD. The CDR3 spans 13 residues. With 9 bases removed from V and 6 bases from J, the gap between germline ends came to 14 bases. CDR3 nucleotide sequence: TGTGCCACCCGGTTGGGGGGATCCAATGAGCAGTTCTTC. Translated: CATRLGGSNEQFF.

At least ten counts were recorded for this clonotype. The gene calls are TRBV20-1 and TRBJ1-1; 8 bases are shared with TRBD1. Per the germline V gene, CDR1 is DFQATT and CDR2 is SNEGSKA (reference sequence). Trimming at V came to 0 bases and at J to 7 bases, leaving 16 bases not matched to a gene. This CDR3 region has 17 residues. CDR3 sequence: CSARDSSDRVWIGEAFF. DNA for the CDR3: TGCAGTGCTAGAGATAGCTCGGACAGGGTTTGGATCGGTGAAGCTTTCTTT.

J is TRBJ1-6 and V is TRBV12-3 or TRBV12-4; possible D gene TRBD1, 5 bases. CDR3 length: 14 residues. V gave up 1 base and J gave up 7 bases, with 8 bases separating them. This CDR3 reads CASSLGGENSPLHF. As DNA, the CDR3 is TGTGCCAGCAGTTTAGGGGGGGAGAATTCACCCCTCCACTTT.

This clonotype occurred many times. The chain links TRBV11-2 to TRBJ2-7, with 8 positions matching TRBD1. V dropped 0 bases and J dropped 4; count of bases not matched to a gene: 5. This CDR3 is built from 15 residues. Germline CDR1 and CDR2: SGHAT and FQNNGV. CDR3 sequence (DNA): TGTGCCAGCAGCTTAGAACTCGGACAGGGTTACGAGCAGTACTTC. It codes for CASSLELGQGYEQYF. Based on the CDR3 plus reference TRBV11-2 and TRBJ2-7, the full variable domain is EAGVAQSPRYKIIEKRQSVAFWCNPISGHATLYWYQQILGQGPKLLIQFQNNGVVDDSQLPKDRFSAERLKGVDSTLKIQPAKLEDSAVYLCASSLELGQGYEQYFGPGTRLTVT.

This sequence joins TRBV6-2 or TRBV6-3 and TRBJ2-3; D not certain. CDR3 length equals 13 residues. The ends were cut back, 6 bases at V and 10 bases at J, with 17 bases in the middle. Germline CDR1 and CDR2: MNHEY and SVGEGT. CDR3 coding DNA: TGTGCCAGCAGGACCGATCTATCTGGGCCGCAGTATTTT. It translates to CASRTDLSGPQYF.

This clonotype was found many times. The chain links TRBV19 to TRBJ2-2; possibly TRBD1 for D (5 bases). CDR1 and CDR2 (germline): LNHDA, SQIVND (reference sequence). This CDR3 is built from 15 residues. Trimming cost V 1 base and J 5 bases, with 11 bases left between them. The CDR3 here is CASSIVPGPTGELFF. DNA for the CDR3: TGTGCCAGTAGTATAGTCCCAGGGCCAACCGGGGAGCTGTTTTTT.

This clonotype has ten or more counts. The rearrangement uses TRBV27 and TRBJ2-1, with a possible D match to TRBD1 (5 bases). The germline CDR1 and CDR2 sequences are MNHEY and SMNVEV (reference sequence). Trimming took off 4 bases at V and 1 base at J, with 11 bases between the two ends. CDR3 length: 15 residues. This chain's CDR3 is CASSYSGFSYNEQFF. The DNA for the CDR3 is TGTGCCAGCAGTTATTCAGGGTTTTCCTACAATGAGCAGTTCTTC.

This clonotype was counted many times. The rearrangement links TRBV19 to TRBJ1-2, with 9 bases matching TRBD1. This CDR3 has 13 amino acids. Trimming removed 9 bases from V and 6 bases from J; junction bases left unmatched: 8. Germline loops: CDR1 LNHDA, CDR2 SQIVND (reference sequence). DNA for the CDR3: TGTGCCAGCCGAAACAGGGGGCTGCATGGCTACACCTTC. This sequence encodes CASRNRGLHGYTF.

This chain links TRBV28 with TRBJ1-1; D remains ambiguous. This CDR3 region has 14 residues. From germline, CDR1 is MDHEN and CDR2 SYDVKM. V shed 7 bases and J shed 5 bases, with 17 bases lying between them. Written as DNA, the CDR3 is TGTGCCAGCAATTTCGTCGGGAGGGAAACTGAAGCTTTCTTT. It codes for CASNFVGRETEAFF.

The chain carries TRBV12-3 or TRBV12-4 and TRBJ2-1, with TRBD2 identical over 14 bases. With 6 bases clipped from V and 5 bases from J, the junction kept 15 bases outside the gene matches. The CDR3 is 19 amino acids. The CDR3 reads CASRRLGGTSGRRDNEQFF. The CDR3 nucleotides are TGTGCCAGCAGACGTTTAGGTGGGACTAGCGGGAGAAGAGACAATGAGCAGTTCTTC.

This clonotype showed up many times. This chain uses TRBV28 with TRBJ1-3; D uncertain. V was shortened by 5 bases and J by 4 bases, with 9 bases between the two germline ends. CDR1 is MDHEN, CDR2 SYDVKM, per germline. This CDR3 is 13 amino acids long. The CDR3 loop is CASSERTGNTIYF. CDR3 bases: TGTGCCAGCAGTGAACGGACCGGAAACACCATATATTTT.

The chain uses TRBV20-1 and TRBJ2-5, with D possibly being TRBD1 (6 bases). Per germline, CDR1 DFQATT and CDR2 SNEGSKA (reference sequence). CDR3 length: 13 residues. V gave up 7 bases and J gave up 1 base, with 13 bases separating them. The DNA for the CDR3 is TGCAGTGAGAAGGCAGGGGTCCAAGAGACCCAGTACTTC. Translation: CSEKAGVQETQYF.

In regard to this clonotype: Being one base from a much bigger clone, this may be a read error. This rearrangement joins TRBV3-1 to TRBJ2-2; the D gene is possibly TRBD2 (6 bases). The V gene's germline CDR1 is LGHDT and CDR2 YNNKEL (reference sequence). The CDR3 runs to 15 residues. Trimming removed 1 base from V and 0 bases from J, with 6 bases in between. This chain's CDR3 is CASSQGGANTGELFF. DNA for the CDR3: TGTGCCAGCAGCCAAGGGGGGGCGAACACCGGGGAGCTGTTTTTT.

This clonotype was counted ten times or more. This chain connects TRBV10-3 to TRBJ2-1; 11 bases map to TRBD2. V dropped 3 bases and J dropped 8; count of bases not matched to a gene: 6. Germline CDR1 and CDR2: ENHRY and SYGVKD. The CDR3 covers 15 residues. The CDR3 is CAISEGSGGAHEQFF. CDR3 nucleotide sequence: TGTGCCATCAGTGAAGGTAGCGGGGGGGCCCATGAGCAGTTCTTC.

In its sample, this clonotype was seen many times. The chain is built from TRBV5-1 and TRBJ2-2, with a weak D call TRBD2 (6 bases). The CDR3 is 16 amino acids. The germline gives CDR1 SGHRS, CDR2 YFSETQ. Trimming took 0 bases from V and 0 from J, leaving 9 bases between them. DNA of the CDR3: TGCGCCAGCAGCTTGGGCGGGACGGCGAACACCGGGGAGCTGTTTTTT. Translated, it gives CASSLGGTANTGELFF.

The chain joins TRBV7-8 to TRBJ1-1; D is ambiguous. CDR3 length: 14 residues. Germline loops: CDR1 SGHVS, CDR2 FQNEAQ. Trimming removed 1 base at V and 11 bases at J, with 17 bases between. The CDR3 here is CASSLVRAGRRAFF. CDR3 in DNA: TGTGCCAGCAGCTTAGTAAGGGCGGGGAGGAGGGCTTTCTTT.

The V gene is TRBV3-1, the J gene TRBJ2-7; TRBD2 matches at 9 bases. Per germline, CDR1 LGHDT and CDR2 YNNKEL (reference sequence). This CDR3 region has 15 residues. V gave up 0 bases and J gave up 2 bases; unmatched junction bases: 2. The CDR3 region is CASSQEGGRAYEQYF. The CDR3 bases are TGTGCCAGCAGCCAAGAAGGCGGGAGGGCCTACGAGCAGTACTTC.

The chain uses TRBV19 and TRBJ2-5; D not resolved. The CDR3 has 16 amino acids. Germline V gene lookup returns CDR1 LNHDA and CDR2 SQIVND (reference sequence). V was cut by 1 base and J by 4 bases, with 16 bases left in between. The CDR3 sequence: CASSIAVISGAETQYF. DNA for the CDR3: TGTGCCAGTAGTATAGCCGTAATATCGGGTGCAGAGACCCAGTACTTC.

The CDR3 here is CASSSGVSYEQYF. DNA of the CDR3: TGTGCCAGCAGCTCTGGGGTATCCTACGAGCAGTACTTC. The V call is TRBV7-2, the J call TRBJ2-7; unclear D gene. Germline CDR1 and CDR2: SGHTA and FQGNSA. V dropped 4 bases and J dropped 1 base, with 8 bases sitting between them. The CDR3 is 13 amino acids.

The rearrangement uses TRBV27 and TRBJ2-1; 10 nucleotides match TRBD2. The trim removed 5 bases at V and 4 bases at J, leaving 11 bases unmatched. The CDR3 has 17 residues. Per germline, CDR1 MNHEY and CDR2 SMNVEV (reference sequence). The CDR3 sequence is CASSGGALAGSYNEQFF. The CDR3 coding sequence is TGTGCCAGCAGTGGGGGGGCACTAGCGGGGTCATACAATGAGCAGTTCTTC.

This clonotype appeared a few times. The chain has TRBV10-1 and TRBJ1-1, with 7 nucleotides matching TRBD1. This CDR3 is built from 13 residues. Germline V lookup: CDR1 WNHNN, CDR2 SYGVQD (reference sequence). The J segment lost 7 bases and the V segment lost 0 bases, leaving 2 bases of the junction unmatched. DNA of the CDR3: TGCGCCAGCAGTGAGTCCAGGGACAGTGAAGCTTTCTTT. Translating it yields CASSESRDSEAFF.